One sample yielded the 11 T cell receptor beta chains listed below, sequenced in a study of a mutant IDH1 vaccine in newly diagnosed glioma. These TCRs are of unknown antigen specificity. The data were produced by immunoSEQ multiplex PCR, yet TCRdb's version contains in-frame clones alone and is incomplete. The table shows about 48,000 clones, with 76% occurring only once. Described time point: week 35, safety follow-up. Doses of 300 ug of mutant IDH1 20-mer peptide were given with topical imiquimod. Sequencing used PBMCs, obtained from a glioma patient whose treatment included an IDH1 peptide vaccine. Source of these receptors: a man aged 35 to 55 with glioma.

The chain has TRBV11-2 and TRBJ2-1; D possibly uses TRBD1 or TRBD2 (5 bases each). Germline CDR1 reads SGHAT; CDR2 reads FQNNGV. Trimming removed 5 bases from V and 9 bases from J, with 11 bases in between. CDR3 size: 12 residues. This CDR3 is CASSQGTGEQFF. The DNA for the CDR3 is TGTGCCAGCAGCCAAGGGACCGGTGAGCAGTTCTTC.

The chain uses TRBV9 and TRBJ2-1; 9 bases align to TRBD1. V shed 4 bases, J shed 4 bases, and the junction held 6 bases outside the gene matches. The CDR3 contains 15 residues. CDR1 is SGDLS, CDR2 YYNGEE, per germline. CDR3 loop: CASSIAGQGYNEQFF. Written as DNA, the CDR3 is TGTGCCAGCAGCATCGCGGGACAGGGATACAATGAGCAGTTCTTC.

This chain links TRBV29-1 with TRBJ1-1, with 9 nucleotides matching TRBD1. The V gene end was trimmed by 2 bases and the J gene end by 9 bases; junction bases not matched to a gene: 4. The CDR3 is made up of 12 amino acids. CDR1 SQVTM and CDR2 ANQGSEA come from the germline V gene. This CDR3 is CSVENRGRKAFF. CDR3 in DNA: TGCAGCGTTGAAAACAGGGGGCGAAAAGCTTTCTTT. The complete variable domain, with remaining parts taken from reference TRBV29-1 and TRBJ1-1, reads SAVISQKPSRDICQRGTSLTIQCQVDSQVTMMFWYRQQPGQSLTLIATANQGSEATYESGFVIDKFPISRPNLTFSTLTVSNMSPEDSSIYLCSVENRGRKAFFGQGTRLTVV.

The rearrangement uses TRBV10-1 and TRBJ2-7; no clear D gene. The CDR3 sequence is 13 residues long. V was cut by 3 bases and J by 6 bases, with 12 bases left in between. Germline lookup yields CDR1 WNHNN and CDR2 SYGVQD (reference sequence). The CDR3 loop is CASSDPRSGEQYV. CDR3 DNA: TGCGCCAGCAGTGACCCTCGATCAGGCGAGCAGTACGTC.

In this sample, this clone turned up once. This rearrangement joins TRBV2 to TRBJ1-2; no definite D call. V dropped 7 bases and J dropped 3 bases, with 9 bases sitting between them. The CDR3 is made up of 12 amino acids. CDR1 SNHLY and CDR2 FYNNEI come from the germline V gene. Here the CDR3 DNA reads TGTGCCAGCACCCCACGGGACTATGGCTACACCTTC. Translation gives CASTPRDYGYTF.

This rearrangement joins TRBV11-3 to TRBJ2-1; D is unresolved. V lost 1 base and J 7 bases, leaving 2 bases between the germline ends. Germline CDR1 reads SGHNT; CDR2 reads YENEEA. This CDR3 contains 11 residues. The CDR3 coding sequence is TGTGCCAGCAGCTTAGGGAATGAGCAGTTCTTC. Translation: CASSLGNEQFF. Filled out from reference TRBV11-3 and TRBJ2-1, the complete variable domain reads EAGVVQSPRYKIIEKKQPVAFWCNPISGHNTLYWYLQNLGQGPELLIRYENEEAVDDSQLPKDRFSAERLKGVDSTLKIQPAELGDSAVYLCASSLGNEQFFGPGTRLTVL.

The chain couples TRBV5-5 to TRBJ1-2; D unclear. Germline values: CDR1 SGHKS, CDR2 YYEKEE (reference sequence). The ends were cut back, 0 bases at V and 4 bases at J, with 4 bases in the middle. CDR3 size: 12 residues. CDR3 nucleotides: TGTGCCAGCAGCTTGGGCCTCTATGGCTACACCTTC. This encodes CASSLGLYGYTF.

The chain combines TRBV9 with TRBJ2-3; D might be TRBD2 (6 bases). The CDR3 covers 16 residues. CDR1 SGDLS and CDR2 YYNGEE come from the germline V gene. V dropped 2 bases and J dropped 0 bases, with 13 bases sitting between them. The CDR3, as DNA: TGTGCCAGCAGCGTCCGGGGGATTTCTAGCACAGATACGCAGTATTTT. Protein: CASSVRGISSTDTQYF.

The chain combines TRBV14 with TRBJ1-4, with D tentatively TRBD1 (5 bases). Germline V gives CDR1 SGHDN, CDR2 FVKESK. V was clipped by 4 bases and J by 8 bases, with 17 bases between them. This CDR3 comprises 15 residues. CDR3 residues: CASSLDYGAGEKLFF. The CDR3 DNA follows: TGTGCCAGCAGCCTCGATTATGGGGCAGGCGAAAAACTGTTTTTT. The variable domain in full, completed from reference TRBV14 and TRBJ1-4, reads EAGVTQFPSHSVIEKGQTVTLRCDPISGHDNLYWYRRVMGKEIKFLLHFVKESKQDESGMPNNRFLAERTGGTYSTLKVQPAELEDSGVYFCASSLDYGAGEKLFFGSGTQLSVL.

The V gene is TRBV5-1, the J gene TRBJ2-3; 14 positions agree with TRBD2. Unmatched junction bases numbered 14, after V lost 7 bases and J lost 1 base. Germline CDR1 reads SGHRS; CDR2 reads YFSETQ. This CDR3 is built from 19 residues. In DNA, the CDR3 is TGCGCCAGCTGCTACCTGGGACTAGCGGGAGCCGGGGGCACAGATACGCAGTATTTT. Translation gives CASCYLGLAGAGGTDTQYF.

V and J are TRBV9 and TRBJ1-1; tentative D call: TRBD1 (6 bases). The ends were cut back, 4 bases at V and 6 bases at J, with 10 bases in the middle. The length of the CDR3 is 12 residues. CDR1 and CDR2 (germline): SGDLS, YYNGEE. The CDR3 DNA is TGTGCCAGCAGCTCCGACAGGCCTGAAGCTTTCTTT. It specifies CASSSDRPEAFF.